This paragraph covers one TCR beta chain sequence. The antigen is unknown. Some clones are missing from TCRdb's copy, which holds only in-frame ones; the method was immunoSEQ multiplex PCR. The table has some 20,000 clones, about 89% seen once. This specimen comes from a study of T cell repertoires and Cas9 in healthy adults. Study-wide background: SpCas9-reactive CD4 and CD8 T cells were characterized for potency, cytotoxicity and lineage. Whole-study results and caveats: SpCas9-reactive effector T cells were reportedly restrained in vitro by SpCas9-reactive regulatory T cells.

This CDR3 region has 17 residues. Germline values: CDR1 MNHEY, CDR2 SMNVEV (reference sequence). The V end lost 5 bases, the J end lost 0 bases, and 14 bases lay between the germline ends. The material sequenced was CD4+ effector T cells (CD127+, CD25-, CD137-, CD154-) from PBMCs; culture status not recorded. This TCR was recovered from a human donor in good health. V and J are TRBV27 and TRBJ1-6, with D perhaps TRBD1 (5 bases). CDR3 loop: CASSKLQASSYNSPLHF. The CDR3 DNA is TGTGCCAGCAGTAAACTACAGGCGAGCTCCTATAATTCACCCCTCCACTTT.